The 29 T cell receptor beta chains presented below share a single source sample, sequenced in a study of neurological immune-mediated disorders. TCRdb reprocessed the 5' RACE reads via MiXCR and lists one record per CDR3 protein. This table holds about 58,000 distinct CDR3 sequences, less than 2.5% found once. The sample was PBMCs. The receptors shown here come from a man aged 50 to 60 with multiple sclerosis.

This clonotype has a count of ten or more. The chain links TRBV9 to TRBJ2-7, with D perhaps TRBD2 (6 bases). V was pared by 0 bases and J by 2 bases, with 9 bases between. The CDR3 is made up of 14 amino acids. The germline CDR1 and CDR2 sequences are SGDLS and YYNGEE. For the CDR3, the DNA is TGTGCCAGCAGCGTAGCGCGGGAAACCTACGAGCAGTACTTC. It translates to CASSVARETYEQYF.

The table lists this clonotype with many counts. The gene calls are TRBV4-1 and TRBJ2-4; D is unresolved. In germline, CDR1 is MGHRA, CDR2 YSYEKL. The CDR3 sequence is 17 residues long. Trimming removed 3 bases at V and 5 bases at J, with 20 bases between. CDR3 protein: CASSQYVPLIPENIQYF. The CDR3 region has the DNA TGCGCCAGCAGCCAGTACGTACCACTCATACCGGAAAACATTCAGTACTTC.

The sample holds a few counts of this clonotype. The chain combines TRBV6-1 with TRBJ1-1; TRBD1 agrees at 9 bases. CDR1 is MNHNS and CDR2 is SASEGT in the germline V gene. J gave up 5 bases and V 6 bases, and 4 bases lay outside the gene matches. CDR3 length: 13 amino acids. The CDR3 spells CASRDRGITEAFF. CDR3 bases: TGTGCCAGCAGAGACAGGGGGATAACTGAAGCTTTCTTT.

At least ten counts were recorded for this clonotype. The rearrangement uses TRBV20-1 and TRBJ2-7; maybe TRBD1 (6 bases). V was shortened by 2 bases and J by 0 bases, with 14 bases between the two germline ends. CDR1 is DFQATT and CDR2 is SNEGSKA in the germline V gene (reference sequence). This CDR3 region has 15 residues. The CDR3 reads CSARNNRDTSYEQYF. Here the CDR3 DNA reads TGCAGTGCTAGAAATAACCGGGACACCTCCTACGAGCAGTACTTC.

This clonotype has at least ten counts. V usage is TRBV4-1 and J usage is TRBJ2-1; 8 nucleotides match TRBD2. V shed 3 bases, J shed 4 bases, and the junction held 8 bases outside the gene matches. CDR3 length: 16 amino acids. Germline V CDR1 and CDR2: MGHRA, YSYEKL. The CDR3 is CASSQDPSGPYNEQFF. CDR3 sequence (DNA): TGCGCCAGCAGCCAGGATCCTAGCGGGCCTTACAATGAGCAGTTCTTC.

There are many counts of this clonotype. V is TRBV5-6 and J is TRBJ2-5; 7 nucleotides agree with TRBD1. The V gene end was trimmed by 0 bases and the J gene end by 4 bases; junction bases not matched to a gene: 6. Per the germline V gene, CDR1 is SGHDT and CDR2 is YYEEEE. The CDR3 spans 15 residues. The DNA for the CDR3 is TGTGCCAGCAGCTTGGGCCATAACAGGGGAGAGACCCAGTACTTC. Protein: CASSLGHNRGETQYF. The full variable domain, its missing parts supplied by reference TRBV5-6 and TRBJ2-5, is DAGVTQSPTHLIKTRGQQVTLRCSPKSGHDTVSWYQQALGQGPQFIFQYYEEEERQRGNFPDRFSGHQFPNYSSELNVNALLLGDSALYLCASSLGHNRGETQYFGPGTRLLVL.

This clonotype was counted at least ten times. This chain joins TRBV9 and TRBJ2-2; TRBD2 agrees at 9 bases. In germline, CDR1 is SGDLS, CDR2 YYNGEE. This CDR3 contains 16 residues. The trim removed 0 bases at V and 3 bases at J, leaving 3 bases unmatched. In DNA form, the CDR3 reads TGTGCCAGCAGCGTAGGAAGCGGGGGGTACACCGGGGAGCTGTTTTTT. It translates to CASSVGSGGYTGELFF.

This clonotype was seen ten or more times. The chain uses TRBV20-1 and TRBJ2-3; D is tentatively TRBD1 or TRBD2 (5 bases each). This CDR3 spans 14 amino acids. Germline CDR1 reads DFQATT; CDR2 reads SNEGSKA (reference sequence). V was clipped by 3 bases and J by 4 bases, with 14 bases between them. This CDR3 reads CSASGAGRSDTQYF. DNA for the CDR3: TGCAGTGCTAGCGGGGCGGGTAGGTCAGATACGCAGTATTTT.

This clonotype has at least ten counts. The V and J genes are TRBV12-3 or TRBV12-4 and TRBJ2-7; D unresolved. CDR3 length: 13 residues. V lost 1 base and J 3 bases, leaving 7 bases between the germline ends. CDR3 in DNA: TGTGCCAGCAGTTTAGAACCGCTCTACGAGCAGTACTTC. This encodes CASSLEPLYEQYF.

This clonotype has at least ten counts. The CDR3 DNA is TGTGCCAGCAGCTATACGGTAGATGAGCAGTTCTTC. It yields the protein CASSYTVDEQFF. V usage is TRBV5-6 and J usage is TRBJ2-1; D call uncertain. CDR3 length equals 12 residues. Trimming took off 3 bases at V and 8 bases at J, with 9 bases between the two ends. Germline-derived CDR1 and CDR2 are SGHDT and YYEEEE.

This clonotype was counted ten times or more. This rearrangement joins TRBV10-3 to TRBJ2-2; TRBD2 matches 11 bases. From germline, CDR1 is ENHRY and CDR2 SYGVKD. CDR3 length equals 15 residues. V shed 10 bases, J shed 6 bases, and the junction held 10 bases outside the gene matches. CDR3 nucleotide sequence: TGTGCCACCCTAGGGACTAGCGGAATTGCCGGGGAGCTGTTTTTT. Protein sequence: CATLGTSGIAGELFF.

This clonotype was observed many times. The V call is TRBV12-3 or TRBV12-4, the J call TRBJ1-2; D not certain. The V gene lost 3 bases and the J gene lost 8 bases, with 10 bases spanning the gap. The CDR3 sequence is 12 residues long. The CDR3 nucleotides read TGTGCCAGCAGTTTCAGGAGTCGGGGCTACACCTTC. Translating gives CASSFRSRGYTF.

This clonotype showed up many times. The gene calls are TRBV5-1 and TRBJ2-7, with D possibly matching TRBD1 (5 bases). Trimming removed 4 bases from V and 0 bases from J, with 11 bases in between. The germline V gene has CDR1 SGHRS and CDR2 YFSETQ. CDR3 size: 14 residues. This CDR3 reads CASSPQDTSYEQYF. The CDR3 nucleotides read TGCGCCAGCAGCCCCCAGGACACCTCCTACGAGCAGTACTTC.

This clonotype appeared many times. V and J are TRBV27 and TRBJ2-7; 8 nucleotides align to TRBD2. Trimming removed 4 bases from V and 2 bases from J; junction bases left unmatched: 4. CDR1 is MNHEY, CDR2 SMNVEV, per germline (reference sequence). The CDR3 is made up of 14 amino acids. The CDR3 is CASSYTSGAYEQYF. The CDR3 nucleotides read TGTGCCAGCAGTTACACTAGCGGTGCCTACGAGCAGTACTTC.

This clonotype was recorded a few times. This chain connects TRBV6-1 to TRBJ2-5; the match to TRBD1 covers 9 bases. The CDR3 has 14 amino acids. The ends lost 6 bases at V and 7 bases at J; junction bases unmatched: 9. Germline V gives CDR1 MNHNS, CDR2 SASEGT. The DNA of the CDR3 is TGTGCCAGCAGCTCCGGGACAGGGATTGGGACCCAGTACTTC. Translation: CASSSGTGIGTQYF.

This clonotype came up many times. This chain connects TRBV20-1 to TRBJ2-5, with TRBD1 identical over 8 bases. The CDR3 contains 14 residues. Germline V gene lookup returns CDR1 DFQATT and CDR2 SNEGSKA (reference sequence). V shed 4 bases and J 1 base; nucleotides not matched to a gene: 5. CDR3 protein: CSATDQGAQETQYF. The CDR3 nucleotides read TGCAGTGCTACAGATCAGGGGGCCCAAGAGACCCAGTACTTC.

At least ten counts were recorded for this clonotype. The V and J genes are TRBV7-2 and TRBJ2-1; D ambiguous. V was trimmed by 4 bases and J by 6 bases, leaving 4 bases between them. Per the germline V gene, CDR1 is SGHTA and CDR2 is FQGNSA. CDR3 length equals 11 residues. CDR3 in amino acids: CASSWVNEQFF. CDR3 nucleotide sequence: TGTGCCAGCAGCTGGGTCAATGAGCAGTTCTTC.

This clonotype was counted many times. This rearrangement joins TRBV29-1 to TRBJ2-3; a weak D match, TRBD1 (5 bases). V lost 6 bases, J lost 0 bases, and 13 bases lay in between. The CDR3 runs to 14 residues. The germline V gene has CDR1 SQVTM and CDR2 ANQGSEA. CDR3 nucleotides: TGCAGCGTGGATAACAGGCGAAGCACAGATACGCAGTATTTT. It encodes CSVDNRRSTDTQYF.

The sample holds many counts of this clonotype. The J gene is TRBJ2-1, the V gene TRBV9; no clear D. The germline CDR1 and CDR2 sequences are SGDLS and YYNGEE. V lost 3 bases and J 5 bases, leaving 12 bases between the germline ends. This CDR3 comprises 14 residues. The CDR3 reads CASSGSYPHNEQFF. In nucleotides, the CDR3 is TGTGCCAGCAGCGGCTCCTACCCACACAATGAGCAGTTCTTC.

This clonotype was counted many times. The rearrangement uses TRBV20-1 and TRBJ2-3; 7 nucleotides match TRBD1. V gave up 7 bases and J gave up 2 bases; unmatched junction bases: 6. CDR3 length equals 13 residues. Looked up from germline, CDR1 is DFQATT and CDR2 is SNEGSKA (reference sequence). CDR3 nucleotides: TGCAGTGTTAGGGGGCTAGCCACAGATACGCAGTATTTT. It translates to CSVRGLATDTQYF.

This clonotype was recorded many times. The V call is TRBV7-8, the J call TRBJ2-7, with D perhaps matching TRBD2 (7 bases). CDR1 and CDR2 from the germline V gene are SGHVS and FQNEAQ. Trimming took off 2 bases at V and 3 bases at J, with 11 bases between the two ends. This CDR3 spans 14 amino acids. The CDR3 reads CASSLLGGVYEQYF. CDR3 nucleotides: TGTGCCAGCAGCTTATTAGGGGGGGTCTACGAGCAGTACTTC.

This clonotype came up many times. The gene calls are TRBV21-1 and TRBJ2-7; the D call in the table, TRBD1, was not verified against the DNA. TRBV21-1 is a pseudogene segment. The CDR3 totals 14 residues. The CDR3 spells CASPQGESSYEQYF. The CDR3 nucleotides are TGTGCCAGCCCTCAAGGGGAAAGCTCCTACGAGCAGTACTTC.

As for this clonotype: This clone may be a read error of a much larger clone one base away. The V gene is TRBV20-1, the J gene TRBJ2-2; possibly TRBD1 for D (6 bases). The CDR3 loop spans 14 amino acids. Germline-derived CDR1 and CDR2 are DFQATT and SNEGSKA (reference sequence). DNA for the CDR3: TGCAGTGCTAGAACCGGGACAAACACCGTGGAGCTGTTTTTT. This translates into CSARTGTNTVELFF.

This clonotype was detected many times. V and J are TRBV20-1 and TRBJ2-3; 9 positions agree with TRBD1. V dropped 5 bases and J dropped 1; count of bases not matched to a gene: 10. The germline gives CDR1 DFQATT, CDR2 SNEGSKA (reference sequence). The CDR3 is 16 amino acids. The CDR3 bases are TGCAGTGCTTTCAAACAGGGGGCGCCGGGCACAGATACGCAGTATTTT. Translated, it gives CSAFKQGAPGTDTQYF.

This clonotype was seen at least ten times. The rearrangement links TRBV7-2 to TRBJ2-7, with TRBD1 identical over 7 bases. J was trimmed by 6 bases and V by 5 bases; bases with no gene match: 4. The CDR3 loop spans 12 amino acids. Germline V gene data show CDR1 as SGHTA and CDR2 as FQGNSA. The CDR3 region has the DNA TGTGCCAGCAGCGATCGACAGGGCGAGCAGTACTTC. This translates into CASSDRQGEQYF.

This clonotype was seen many times. The chain combines TRBV3-1 with TRBJ1-2; possible D gene TRBD1, 5 bases. The V gene's germline CDR1 is LGHDT and CDR2 YNNKEL (reference sequence). The V end was cut by 2 bases, the J end by 3 bases, with 10 bases between. The CDR3 is 14 amino acids. CDR3 bases: TGTGCCAGCAGCCAACCCACAGGCCACTATGGCTACACCTTC. This codes for CASSQPTGHYGYTF.

This clonotype was observed many times. The chain joins TRBV5-1 to TRBJ2-3; no clear D. Trimming stripped 2 bases from V and 0 bases from J, with 10 bases between. This CDR3 contains 15 residues. Germline values: CDR1 SGHRS, CDR2 YFSETQ. CDR3 DNA: TGCGCCAGCAGCTTTAACAGTGCTAGCACAGATACGCAGTATTTT. Protein sequence: CASSFNSASTDTQYF.

The table lists this clonotype with many counts. The chain couples TRBV11-2 to TRBJ1-1; TRBD1 might be the D (5 bases). This CDR3 is 15 amino acids long. The V end lost 4 bases, the J end lost 9 bases, and 21 bases lay between the germline ends. In germline, CDR1 is SGHAT, CDR2 FQNNGV. Here the CDR3 DNA reads TGTGCCAGCAGCTCAGAACCGGGGGGGGGTTTTAAAGCTTTCTTT. It translates to CASSSEPGGGFKAFF.

At least ten counts were recorded for this clonotype. V usage is TRBV5-1 and J usage is TRBJ2-7, with 11 bases that match TRBD2. After removal of 8 bases from V and 8 bases from J, the junction contained 12 bases not matched to a gene. The CDR3 spans 14 residues. CDR1 and CDR2 (germline): SGHRS, YFSETQ. The CDR3 loop is CASRLAGYTGQQYF. The DNA for the CDR3 is TGCGCCAGTCGACTAGCGGGGTACACCGGGCAGCAGTACTTC.